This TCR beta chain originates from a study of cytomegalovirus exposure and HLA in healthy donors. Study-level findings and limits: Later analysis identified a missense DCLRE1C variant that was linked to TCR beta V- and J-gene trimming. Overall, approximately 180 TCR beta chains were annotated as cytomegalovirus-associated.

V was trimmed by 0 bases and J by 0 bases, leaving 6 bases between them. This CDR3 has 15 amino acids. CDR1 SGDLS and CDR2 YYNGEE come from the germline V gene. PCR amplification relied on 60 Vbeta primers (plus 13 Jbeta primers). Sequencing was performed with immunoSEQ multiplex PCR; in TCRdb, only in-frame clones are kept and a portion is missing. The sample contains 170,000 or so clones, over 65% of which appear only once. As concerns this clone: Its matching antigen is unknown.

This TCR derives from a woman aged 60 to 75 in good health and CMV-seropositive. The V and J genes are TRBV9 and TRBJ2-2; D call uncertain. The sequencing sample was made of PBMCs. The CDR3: CASSVGLANTGELFF. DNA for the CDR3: TGTGCCAGCAGCGTAGGGCTAGCGAACACCGGGGAGCTGTTTTTT.